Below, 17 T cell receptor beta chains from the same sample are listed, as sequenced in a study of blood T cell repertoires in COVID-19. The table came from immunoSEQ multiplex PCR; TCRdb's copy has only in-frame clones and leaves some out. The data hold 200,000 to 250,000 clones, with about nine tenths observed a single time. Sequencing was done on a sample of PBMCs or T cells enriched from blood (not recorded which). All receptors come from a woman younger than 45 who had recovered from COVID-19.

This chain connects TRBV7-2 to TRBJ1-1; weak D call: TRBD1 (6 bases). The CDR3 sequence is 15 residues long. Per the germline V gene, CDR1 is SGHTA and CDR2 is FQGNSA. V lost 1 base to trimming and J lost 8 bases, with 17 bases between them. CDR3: CASSLVSGAQAEAFF. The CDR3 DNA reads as TGTGCCAGCAGCTTAGTATCAGGGGCTCAGGCCGAAGCTTTCTTT. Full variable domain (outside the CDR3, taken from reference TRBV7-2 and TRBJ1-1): GAGVSQSPSNKVTEKGKDVELRCDPISGHTALYWYRQSLGQGLEFLIYFQGNSAPDKSGLPSDRFSAERTGGSVSTLTIQRTQQEDSAVYLCASSLVSGAQAEAFFGQGTRLTVV.

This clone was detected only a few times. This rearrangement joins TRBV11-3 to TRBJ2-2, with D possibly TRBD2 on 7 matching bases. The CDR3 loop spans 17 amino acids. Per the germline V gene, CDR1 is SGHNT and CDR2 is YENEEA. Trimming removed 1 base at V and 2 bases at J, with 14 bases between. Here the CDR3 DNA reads TGTGCCAGCAGCTTAGCACGCGCGGGGGCCAACACCGGGGAGCTGTTTTTT. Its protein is CASSLARAGANTGELFF.

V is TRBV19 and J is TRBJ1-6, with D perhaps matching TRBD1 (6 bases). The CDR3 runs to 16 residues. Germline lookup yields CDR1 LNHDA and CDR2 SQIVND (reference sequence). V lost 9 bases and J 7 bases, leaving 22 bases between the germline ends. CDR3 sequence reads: CASLPSDRIGNSPLHF. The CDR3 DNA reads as TGTGCCAGCCTCCCTTCCGACAGGATCGGGAATTCACCCCTCCACTTT.

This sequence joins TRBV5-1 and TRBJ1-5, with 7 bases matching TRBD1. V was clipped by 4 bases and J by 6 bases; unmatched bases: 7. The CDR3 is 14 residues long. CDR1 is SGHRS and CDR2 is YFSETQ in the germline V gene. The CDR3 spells CASSPDREGQPQHF. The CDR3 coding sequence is TGCGCCAGCAGCCCAGACAGGGAAGGTCAGCCCCAGCATTTT.

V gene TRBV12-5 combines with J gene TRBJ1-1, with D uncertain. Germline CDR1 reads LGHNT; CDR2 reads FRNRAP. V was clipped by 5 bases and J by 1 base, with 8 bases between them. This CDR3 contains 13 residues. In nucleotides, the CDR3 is TGTGCTAGTGGTCCCACTTCGAACACTGAAGCTTTCTTT. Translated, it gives CASGPTSNTEAFF.

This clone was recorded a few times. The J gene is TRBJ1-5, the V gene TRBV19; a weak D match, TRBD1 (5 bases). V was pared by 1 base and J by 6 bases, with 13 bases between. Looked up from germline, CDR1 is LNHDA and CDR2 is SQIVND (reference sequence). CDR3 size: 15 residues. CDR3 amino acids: CASSIADTFLQPQHF. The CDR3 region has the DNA TGTGCCAGTAGTATAGCGGACACTTTTCTTCAGCCCCAGCATTTT.

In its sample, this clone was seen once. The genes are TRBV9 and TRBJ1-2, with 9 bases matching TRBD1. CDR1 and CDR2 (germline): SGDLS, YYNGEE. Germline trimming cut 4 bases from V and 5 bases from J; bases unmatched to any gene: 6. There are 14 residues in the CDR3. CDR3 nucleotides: TGTGCCAGCAGCACCCGGGACAGGGCGTATGGCTACACCTTC. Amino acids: CASSTRDRAYGYTF.

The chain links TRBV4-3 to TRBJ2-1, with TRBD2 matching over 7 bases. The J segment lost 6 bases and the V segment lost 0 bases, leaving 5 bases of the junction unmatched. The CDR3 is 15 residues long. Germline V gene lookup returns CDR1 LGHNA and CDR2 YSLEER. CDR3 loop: CASSQDWTSGNEQFF. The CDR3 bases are TGCGCCAGCAGCCAAGATTGGACTAGTGGCAATGAGCAGTTCTTC.

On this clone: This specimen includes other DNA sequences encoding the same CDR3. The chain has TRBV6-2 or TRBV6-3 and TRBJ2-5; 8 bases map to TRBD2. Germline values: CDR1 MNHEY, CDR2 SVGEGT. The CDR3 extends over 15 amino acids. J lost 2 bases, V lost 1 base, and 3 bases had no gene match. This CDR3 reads CASSYLAGGQETQYF. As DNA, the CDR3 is TGTGCCAGCAGTTACTTGGCGGGGGGTCAAGAGACCCAGTACTTC.

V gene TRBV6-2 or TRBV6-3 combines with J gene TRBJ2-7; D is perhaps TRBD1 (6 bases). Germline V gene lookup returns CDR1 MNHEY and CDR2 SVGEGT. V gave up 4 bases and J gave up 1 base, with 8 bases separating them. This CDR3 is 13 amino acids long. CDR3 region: CASSSTGSYEQYF. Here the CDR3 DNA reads TGTGCCAGCAGTTCTACAGGGTCCTACGAGCAGTACTTC.

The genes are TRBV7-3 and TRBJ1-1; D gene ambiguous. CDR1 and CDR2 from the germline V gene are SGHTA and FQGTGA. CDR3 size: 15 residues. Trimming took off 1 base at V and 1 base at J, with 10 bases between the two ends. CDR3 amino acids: CASSLNPGKNTEAFF. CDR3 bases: TGTGCCAGCAGCTTAAACCCGGGGAAGAACACTGAAGCTTTCTTT.

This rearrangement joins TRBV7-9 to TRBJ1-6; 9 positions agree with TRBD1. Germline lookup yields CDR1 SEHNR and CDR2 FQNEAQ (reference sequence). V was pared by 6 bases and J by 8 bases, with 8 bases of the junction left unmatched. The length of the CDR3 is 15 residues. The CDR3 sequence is CASRGTGLRDSPLHF. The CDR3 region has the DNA TGTGCCAGCAGGGGGACAGGGTTACGTGATTCACCCCTCCACTTT.

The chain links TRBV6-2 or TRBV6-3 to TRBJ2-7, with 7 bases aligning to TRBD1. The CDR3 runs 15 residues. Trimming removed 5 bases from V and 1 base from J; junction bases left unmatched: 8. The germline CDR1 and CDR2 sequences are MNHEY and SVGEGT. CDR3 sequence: CASSQRQGGSYEQYF. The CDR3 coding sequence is TGTGCCAGCAGTCAACGACAGGGTGGGTCCTACGAGCAGTACTTC.

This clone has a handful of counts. The chain's CDR3 is CASSFFSMLEQFF. As DNA, the CDR3 is TGTGCCAGCAGCTTCTTTAGCATGTTAGAGCAGTTCTTC. The chain links TRBV5-6 to TRBJ2-1, with D unresolved. The V end was cut by 2 bases, the J end by 10 bases, with 13 bases between. The CDR3 is 13 residues long. From germline, CDR1 is SGHDT and CDR2 YYEEEE.

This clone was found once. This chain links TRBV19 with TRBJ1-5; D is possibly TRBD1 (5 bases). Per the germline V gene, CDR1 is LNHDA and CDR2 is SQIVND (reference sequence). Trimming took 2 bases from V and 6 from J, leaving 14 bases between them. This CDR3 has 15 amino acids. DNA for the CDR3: TGTGCCAGTAGTATAACAGGATGGGCTCTTCAGCCCCAGCATTTT. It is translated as CASSITGWALQPQHF.

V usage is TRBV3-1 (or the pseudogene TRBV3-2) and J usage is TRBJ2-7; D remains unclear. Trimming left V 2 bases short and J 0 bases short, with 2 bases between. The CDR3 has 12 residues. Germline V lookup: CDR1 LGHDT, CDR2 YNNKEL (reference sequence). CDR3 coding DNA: TGTGCCAGCAGCCAATACTCCTACGAGCAGTACTTC. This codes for CASSQYSYEQYF.

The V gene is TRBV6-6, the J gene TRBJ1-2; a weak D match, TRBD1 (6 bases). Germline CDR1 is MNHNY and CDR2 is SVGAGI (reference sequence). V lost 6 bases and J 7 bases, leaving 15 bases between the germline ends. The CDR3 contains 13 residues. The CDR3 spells CASSRGGASGYTF. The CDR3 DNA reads TGTGCCAGCAGCCGGGGGGGGGCGAGTGGCTACACCTTC.